The rows below give T cell receptor beta chains drawn from one sample of a study of CD8 T cells in Susac syndrome. TCRdb analysed the immunoSEQ multiplex PCR reads with MiXCR anew, one entry per CDR3 protein. The sample includes about 150,000 distinct CDR3 sequences, 85% to 95% of them seen just once. The sample was CD4+ T cells from PBMCs. The receptor set was obtained from a human donor with multiple sclerosis. Both conserved end residues are part of each CDR3. D genes are given only for firm matches. Clone size is not always given. Where it is, it says once, few, many or a class for expanded clones.

clone size	V gene	J gene	D gene	CDR3 protein	CDR3 DNA
-	TRBV3-1	TRBJ2-1	-	CASSQDVGFNEQFF	TGTGCCAGCAGCCAAGATGTCGGTTTTAATGAGCAGTTCTTC
-	TRBV30	TRBJ1-4	TRBD1	CACSGTGSEKLFF	TGTGCCTGCTCCGGGACAGGGTCTGAAAAACTGTTTTTT
-	TRBV20-1	TRBJ2-7	-	CSARDPGRIYEQYF	TGCAGTGCTAGAGATCCCGGACGGATATACGAGCAGTACTTC
-	TRBV6-2/TRBV6-3	TRBJ2-5	-	CASSYSAYGQSKETQYF	TGTGCCAGCAGTTACTCGGCATACGGGCAGAGCAAAGAGACCCAGTACTTC
once	TRBV3-1	TRBJ2-1	TRBD2	CASSPRAGGYNEQFF	TGTGCCAGCAGCCCTCGGGCGGGAGGCTACAATGAGCAGTTCTTC
once	TRBV20-1	TRBJ2-1	-	CSARDPPAPEQFF	TGCAGTGCTAGAGATCCCCCGGCGCCTGAGCAGTTCTTC
once	TRBV12-3/TRBV12-4	TRBJ2-1	TRBD2	CASTKTTSRGYNEQFF	TGTGCCAGCACCAAAACGACTAGCCGAGGGTACAATGAGCAGTTCTTC
-	TRBV29-1	TRBJ1-5	-	CSVQTGTGQPQHF	TGCAGCGTCCAAACAGGGACGGGGCAGCCCCAGCATTTT
-	TRBV7-3	TRBJ2-2	-	CASSPRLPLNTGELFF	TGTGCCAGCAGCCCGCGGCTACCCCTGAACACCGGGGAGCTGTTTTTT
-	TRBV30	TRBJ1-1	-	CACPGLSGTEAFF	TGTGCCTGTCCGGGACTGTCGGGCACTGAAGCTTTCTTT
-	TRBV15	TRBJ2-1	TRBD1	CATSIEQGSRQFF	TGTGCCACCAGCATTGAACAGGGGAGTCGGCAGTTCTTC
-	TRBV29-1	TRBJ2-7	-	CSSRTENYEQYF	TGCAGCTCGCGGACAGAAAACTACGAGCAGTACTTC
-	TRBV20-1	TRBJ1-3	-	CSARDLVGNTIYF	TGCAGTGCTAGAGATTTGGTAGGAAACACCATATATTTT
-	TRBV20-1	TRBJ2-1	TRBD2	CSARDRLAGGNEQFF	TGCAGTGCTAGAGATAGGCTAGCGGGAGGGAACGAGCAGTTCTTC
-	TRBV5-1	TRBJ1-5	-	CASSLVAGANQPQHF	TGCGCCAGCAGCTTGGTAGCAGGAGCCAATCAGCCCCAGCATTTT
-	TRBV20-1	TRBJ2-7	TRBD1	CSAHRGQGVNSYEQYF	TGCAGTGCCCACCGTGGACAGGGGGTAAACTCCTACGAGCAGTACTTC
-	TRBV15	TRBJ2-5	TRBD2	CATSGSGTSGETQYF	TGTGCCACCAGCGGCAGCGGGACTAGCGGTGAGACCCAGTACTTC
-	TRBV14	TRBJ2-1	-	CASSQDLLAEQFF	TGTGCCAGCAGCCAAGATCTACTCGCCGAGCAGTTCTTC
-	TRBV2	TRBJ2-7	-	CASSEGEWDKDYEQYF	TGTGCCAGCAGTGAAGGCGAATGGGACAAAGACTACGAGCAGTACTTC
once	TRBV30	TRBJ1-2	-	CAWRRGGGYTF	TGTGCCTGGAGGCGAGGTGGTGGCTACACCTTC
-	TRBV9	TRBJ2-3	-	CASSVVSQPGRTDTQYF	TGTGCCAGCAGCGTAGTGTCCCAGCCGGGACGCACAGATACGCAGTATTTT
-	TRBV20-1	TRBJ1-1	-	CSASLPRTKNTEAFF	TGCAGTGCTAGCCTCCCCCGGACCAAGAACACTGAAGCTTTCTTT
-	TRBV20-1	TRBJ2-7	TRBD2	CSASGREGLSYEQYF	TGCAGTGCTAGTGGGCGGGAGGGCCTCTCCTACGAGCAGTACTTC
-	TRBV30	TRBJ1-2	-	CAWIPGWGNYGYTF	TGTGCCTGGATCCCGGGCTGGGGAAACTATGGCTACACCTTC
once	TRBV20-1	TRBJ2-1	TRBD2	CSAGLAGGSSYNEQFF	TGCAGTGCGGGACTAGCGGGCGGGAGCTCCTACAATGAGCAGTTCTTC
-	TRBV18	TRBJ1-1	-	CASSSDGGLEAFF	TGTGCCAGCTCATCCGACGGGGGGCTGGAAGCTTTCTTT
-	TRBV5-4	TRBJ2-3	TRBD2	CASSWGGGQTDTQYF	TGTGCCAGCAGCTGGGGCGGGGGGCAGACAGATACGCAGTATTTT
-	TRBV5-1	TRBJ1-1	-	CASSLGAQGEAFF	TGCGCCAGCAGCTTGGGGGCCCAGGGGGAAGCTTTCTTT
-	TRBV5-6	TRBJ2-5	-	CASSFSVGTQYF	TGTGCCAGCAGCTTCTCAGTGGGGACCCAGTACTTC
-	TRBV5-1	TRBJ2-3	TRBD2	CASSLGSFSGDPKWDTQYF	TGCGCCAGCAGCCTAGGTTCCTTTAGCGGGGACCCGAAGTGGGATACGCAGTATTTT
-	TRBV3-1	TRBJ2-5	-	CASSLDQPLQETQYF	TGTGCCAGCAGCCTAGATCAGCCTTTGCAAGAGACCCAGTACTTC
-	TRBV3-1	TRBJ1-1	-	CASSHRTAGTEAFF	TGTGCCAGCAGCCATCGGACTGCAGGCACTGAAGCTTTCTTT
-	TRBV3-1	TRBJ2-7	-	CASSQDRRAAITYEQYF	TGTGCCAGCAGCCAAGATCGAAGAGCGGCTATCACCTACGAGCAGTACTTC
-	TRBV5-1	TRBJ2-2	-	CASRKSGANTGELFF	TGCGCCAGCAGGAAAAGCGGAGCGAACACCGGGGAGCTGTTTTTT
-	TRBV7-9	TRBJ1-6	-	CASSSSNSPLHF	TGTGCCAGCAGCTCCTCCAATTCACCCCTCCACTTT
-	TRBV4-1	TRBJ2-4	TRBD2	CASSQDVLAGLGEYF	TGCGCCAGCAGCCAAGATGTACTAGCGGGCTTAGGGGAGTACTTC
-	TRBV5-1	TRBJ1-5	TRBD1	CASSYGQGINQPQHF	TGCGCCAGCAGTTATGGACAGGGGATCAATCAGCCCCAGCATTTT
-	TRBV30	TRBJ1-6	TRBD1	CAWRDSLNSPLHF	TGTGCCTGGCGGGACAGTCTAAATTCACCCCTCCACTTT
-	TRBV7-2	TRBJ2-7	-	CASSRWVSYEQYF	TGTGCCAGCAGCCGGTGGGTCTCCTACGAGCAGTACTTC
-	TRBV7-3	TRBJ1-2	-	CASSLTIDGLTGYTF	TGTGCCAGCAGCTTAACCATCGACGGGCTGACGGGCTACACCTTC
-	TRBV20-1	TRBJ2-1	TRBD2	CSAPPAGGDNEQFF	TGCAGTGCCCCCCCTGCGGGAGGGGACAATGAGCAGTTCTTC
-	TRBV5-4	TRBJ1-6	-	CASSLETGLGALHF	TGTGCCAGCAGCTTGGAGACGGGTCTTGGGGCCCTCCACTTT
-	TRBV28	TRBJ2-7	-	CASSLPRLDRYEQYF	TGTGCCAGCAGTTTACCACGGCTTGATCGGTACGAGCAGTACTTC
-	TRBV20-1	TRBJ2-3	TRBD2	CSASGLAGPSDTQYF	TGCAGTGCTAGCGGACTAGCGGGACCTTCAGATACGCAGTATTTT
once	TRBV4-3	TRBJ1-2	-	CASSPSTSPVQRYGYTF	TGCGCCAGCAGCCCGTCGACCTCTCCAGTGCAGCGCTATGGCTACACCTTC
-	TRBV25-1	TRBJ2-1	-	CASSAGDRSSYNEQFF	TGTGCCAGCAGTGCGGGTGACAGGTCTTCTTACAATGAGCAGTTCTTC
-	TRBV7-9	TRBJ2-2	-	CASSLAGVGNTGELFF	TGTGCCAGCAGCTTAGCAGGGGTCGGGAACACCGGGGAGCTGTTTTTT
-	TRBV6-5	TRBJ2-7	TRBD2	CASTRGAGGYEQYF	TGTGCCAGCACCCGGGGGGCGGGAGGTTACGAGCAGTACTTC
-	TRBV6-5	TRBJ1-1	-	CASSRTEHTEAFF	TGTGCCAGCAGTCGGACCGAGCACACTGAAGCTTTCTTT
-	TRBV30	TRBJ1-2	-	CADGGGYTF	TGTGCCGACGGGGGTGGCTACACCTTC
-	TRBV20-1	TRBJ1-5	TRBD1	CSAQDRVKTRNQPQHF	TGCAGTGCTCAGGACAGGGTCAAGACTCGTAATCAGCCCCAGCATTTT
-	TRBV7-9	TRBJ2-7	TRBD2	CASSSRLAGDYEQYF	TGTGCCAGCAGCTCCCGACTAGCGGGAGACTACGAGCAGTACTTC
-	TRBV3-1	TRBJ2-7	-	CASSQVRTARDEQYF	TGTGCCAGCAGCCAAGTGAGGACAGCCAGGGACGAGCAGTACTTC